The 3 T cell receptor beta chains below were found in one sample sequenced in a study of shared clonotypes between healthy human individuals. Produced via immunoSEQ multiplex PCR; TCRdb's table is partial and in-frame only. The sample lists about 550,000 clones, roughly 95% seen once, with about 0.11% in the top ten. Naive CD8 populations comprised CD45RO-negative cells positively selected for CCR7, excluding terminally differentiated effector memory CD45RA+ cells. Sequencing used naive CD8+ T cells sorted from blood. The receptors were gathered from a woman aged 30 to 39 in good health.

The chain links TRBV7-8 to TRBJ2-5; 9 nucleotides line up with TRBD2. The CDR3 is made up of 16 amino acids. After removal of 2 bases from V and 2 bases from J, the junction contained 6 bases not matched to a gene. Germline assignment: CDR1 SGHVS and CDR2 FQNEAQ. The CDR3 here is CASSLFLAGSQETQYF. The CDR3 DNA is TGTGCCAGCAGCTTATTCCTAGCGGGATCGCAAGAGACCCAGTACTTC.

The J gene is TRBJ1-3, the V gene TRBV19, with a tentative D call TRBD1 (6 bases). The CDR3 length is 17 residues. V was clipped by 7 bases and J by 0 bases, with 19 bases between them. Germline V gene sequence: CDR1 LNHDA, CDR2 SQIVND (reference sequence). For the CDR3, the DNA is TGTGCCAGTACGACAGGTGTACTTGCAAACTCTGGAAACACCATATATTTT. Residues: CASTTGVLANSGNTIYF.

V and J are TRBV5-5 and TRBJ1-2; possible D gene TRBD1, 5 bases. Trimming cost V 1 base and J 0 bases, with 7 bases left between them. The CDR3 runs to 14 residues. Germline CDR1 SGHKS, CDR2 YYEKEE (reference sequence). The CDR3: CASSLPGSNYGYTF. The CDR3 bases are TGTGCCAGCAGCTTGCCAGGGTCTAACTATGGCTACACCTTC.